Following are 5 T cell receptor beta chains from one sample sequenced in a study of shared clonotypes between healthy human individuals. The table came from immunoSEQ multiplex PCR; TCRdb's copy has only in-frame clones and leaves some out. The repertoire holds about 480,000 clones, with around 79% as singletons. Source material: PBMCs. The receptors stem from a woman in her forties in good health. Some clones in this sample may be carry-over from other donors' samples.

V and J are TRBV7-9 and TRBJ1-1, with D unresolved. The CDR3 has 14 residues. The germline V gene encodes CDR1 SEHNR and CDR2 FQNEAQ (reference sequence). Trimming took 1 base from V and 4 from J, leaving 10 bases between them. CDR3 coding DNA: TGTGCCAGCAGCTTAGAATCGGGATCCACTGAAGCTTTCTTT. It encodes CASSLESGSTEAFF. The complete variable domain, with remaining parts taken from reference TRBV7-9 and TRBJ1-1, reads DTGVSQNPRHKITKRGQNVTFRCDPISEHNRLYWYRQTLGQGPEFLTYFQNEAQLEKSRLLSDRFSAERPKGSFSTLEIQRTEQGDSAMYLCASSLESGSTEAFFGQGTRLTVV.

The rearrangement uses TRBV6-1 and TRBJ1-2; D unresolved. Germline V gene data show CDR1 as MNHNS and CDR2 as SASEGT. V gave up 0 bases and J gave up 5 bases, with 16 bases separating them. This CDR3 is 16 amino acids long. CDR3 protein: CASSEAMAAGGYGYTF. Here the CDR3 DNA reads TGTGCCAGCAGTGAAGCGATGGCAGCCGGAGGGTATGGCTACACCTTC.

The rearrangement links TRBV6-1 to TRBJ2-7; perhaps D is TRBD1 or TRBD2 (5 bases each). This CDR3 comprises 14 residues. V was clipped by 7 bases and J by 3 bases, with 16 bases between them. CDR1 is MNHNS, CDR2 SASEGT, per germline. The DNA for the CDR3 is TGTGCCAGCACCCAGGAAGAGGGGAGCTACGAGCAGTACTTC. Its protein product is CASTQEEGSYEQYF.

The gene calls are TRBV5-8 and TRBJ1-1; D gene ambiguous. The CDR3 contains 15 residues. V dropped 0 bases and J dropped 4 bases, with 13 bases sitting between them. CDR1 and CDR2 from the germline V gene are SGHTS and YDEGEE. The CDR3 coding sequence is TGTGCCAGCAGCTTGGTCCGGCCAGGTATCACTGAAGCTTTCTTT. Translation gives CASSLVRPGITEAFF.

The genes are TRBV29-1 and TRBJ2-1; D not certain. The CDR3 spans 15 residues. Trimming left V 3 bases short and J 4 bases short, with 16 bases between. Germline values: CDR1 SQVTM, CDR2 ANQGSEA. CDR3 nucleotides: TGCAGCGTTGACAGGACCCAACTCCTTTACAATGAGCAGTTCTTC. Its protein product is CSVDRTQLLYNEQFF.